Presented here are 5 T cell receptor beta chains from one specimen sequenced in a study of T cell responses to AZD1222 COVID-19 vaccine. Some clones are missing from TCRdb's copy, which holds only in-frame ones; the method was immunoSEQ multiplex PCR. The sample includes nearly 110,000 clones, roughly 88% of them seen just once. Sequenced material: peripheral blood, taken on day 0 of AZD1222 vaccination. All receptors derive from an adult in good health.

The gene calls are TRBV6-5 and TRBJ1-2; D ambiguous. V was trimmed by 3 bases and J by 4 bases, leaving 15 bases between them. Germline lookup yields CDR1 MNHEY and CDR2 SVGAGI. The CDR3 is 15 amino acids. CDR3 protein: CASSYSSDGLYGYTF. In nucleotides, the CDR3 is TGTGCCAGCAGTTATTCATCAGACGGTCTCTATGGCTACACCTTC.

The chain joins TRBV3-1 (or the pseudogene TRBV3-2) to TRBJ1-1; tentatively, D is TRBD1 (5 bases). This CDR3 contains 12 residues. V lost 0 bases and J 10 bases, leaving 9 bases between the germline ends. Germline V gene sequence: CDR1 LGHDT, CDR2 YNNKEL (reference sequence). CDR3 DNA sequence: TGTGCCAGCAGCCAAGACCCGGGACCAGCTTTCTTT. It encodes CASSQDPGPAFF.

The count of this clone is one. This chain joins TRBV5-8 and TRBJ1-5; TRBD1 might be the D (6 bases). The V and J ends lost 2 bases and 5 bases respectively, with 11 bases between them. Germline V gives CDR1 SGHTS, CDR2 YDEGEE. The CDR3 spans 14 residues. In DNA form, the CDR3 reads TGTGCCAGCAGCTTAGGACAGCCTGATCAGCCCCAGCATTTT. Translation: CASSLGQPDQPQHF.

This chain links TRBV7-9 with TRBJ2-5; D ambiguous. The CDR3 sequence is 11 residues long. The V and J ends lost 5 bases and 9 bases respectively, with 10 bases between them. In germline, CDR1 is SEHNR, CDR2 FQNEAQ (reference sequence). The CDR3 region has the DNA TGTGCCAGCAGCCCGCAATGGGCCCAGTACTTC. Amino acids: CASSPQWAQYF.

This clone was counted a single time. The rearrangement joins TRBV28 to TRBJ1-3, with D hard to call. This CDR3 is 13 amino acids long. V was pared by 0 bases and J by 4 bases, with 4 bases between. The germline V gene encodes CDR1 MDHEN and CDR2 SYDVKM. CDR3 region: CASSLWAGNTIYF. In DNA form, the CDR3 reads TGTGCCAGCAGTTTATGGGCGGGAAACACCATATATTTT.